One and the same sample provided the 3 T cell receptor beta chains below, sequenced in a study of Tregs in tolerant kidney transplant recipients. The data were produced by immunoSEQ multiplex PCR, yet TCRdb's version contains in-frame clones alone and is incomplete. The sample has some 60,000 clones, around four fifths seen once. The sample comprised CD4+ T cells from blood. The receptors here all came from a human donor in good health.

This chain links TRBV4-3 with TRBJ2-5, with 8 bases that match TRBD1. The germline V gene encodes CDR1 LGHNA and CDR2 YSLEER. The length of the CDR3 is 16 residues. Losses at the gene ends were 5 bases for V and 5 bases for J; bases not matched to a gene: 13. In DNA, the CDR3 is TGCGCCAGCAGCACTGGGTTGACAGGGGAGTCGGAGACCCAGTACTTC. Translating it yields CASSTGLTGESETQYF.

The V and J genes are TRBV4-2 and TRBJ2-6; D not resolved. The CDR3 is 18 amino acids. From germline, CDR1 is LGHNA and CDR2 YNFKEQ. V was shortened by 0 bases and J by 2 bases, with 14 bases between the two germline ends. CDR3: CASSQESFVQAGANVLTF. DNA of the CDR3: TGTGCCAGCAGCCAAGAGTCATTTGTCCAGGCTGGGGCCAACGTCCTGACTTTC.

The chain links TRBV4-3 to TRBJ2-3, with 9 bases fitting TRBD2. The V gene end was trimmed by 2 bases and the J gene end by 5 bases; junction bases not matched to a gene: 11. This CDR3 contains 17 residues. CDR1 and CDR2 from the germline V gene are LGHNA and YSLEER. The CDR3 spells CASSQRTSVSGGDTQYF. The CDR3 DNA follows: TGCGCCAGCAGCCAAAGGACTAGCGTTTCAGGGGGAGATACGCAGTATTTT.